Shown below are 2 T cell receptor beta chains from a single sample sequenced in a study of blood T cell repertoires in COVID-19. Some clones are missing from TCRdb's copy, which holds only in-frame ones; the method was immunoSEQ multiplex PCR. The sample lists roughly 300,000 clones; approximately 89% were seen once. Material for sequencing was peripheral blood. The receptors were sampled from a woman in her twenties or thirties with COVID-19, enrolled during active disease.

The chain links TRBV3-1 (or the pseudogene TRBV3-2) to TRBJ2-3; 8 bases fit TRBD2. V was pared by 7 bases and J by 1 base, with 7 bases of the junction left unmatched. The germline V gene has CDR1 LGHDT and CDR2 YNNKEL (reference sequence). The CDR3 runs to 15 residues. CDR3 sequence (DNA): TGTGCCAGCACCCCGGGGGGGGCCGGCACAGATACGCAGTATTTT. It yields the protein CASTPGGAGTDTQYF.

The rearrangement joins TRBV5-1 to TRBJ1-4; D not certain. Germline loops: CDR1 SGHRS, CDR2 YFSETQ. The CDR3 has 13 amino acids. V lost 0 bases to trimming and J lost 7 bases, with 7 bases between them. The CDR3 spells CASSLELSEKLFF. The CDR3 nucleotides are TGCGCCAGCAGCTTGGAATTATCTGAAAAACTGTTTTTT.